The clone carrying this T cell receptor (beta chain) has a handful of counts. Its cognate antigen is unknown. Library input was approximately 1.8 micrograms of DNA from cryopreserved PBMCs. This sample is part of a study of cytotoxic CD8 clonotypes in ibrutinib-treated CLL. Regarding the study as a whole: Clonality went up at the time of ibrutinib response, stayed stable in sustained remission, and later dropped back toward its baseline level at progression. Sustained-remission and progressing patients had different sampling times.

Produced via immunoSEQ multiplex PCR; TCRdb's table is partial and in-frame only. The repertoire holds hundreds of thousands of clones, roughly 70% seen once, with around 6.6% in the top ten. Germline values: CDR1 SGHTA, CDR2 FQGTGA. The CDR3 runs 15 residues. Trimming cost V 2 bases and J 5 bases; bases outside gene matches: 3. This TCR was recovered from a human donor with chronic lymphocytic leukemia. Source: PBMCs, taken after 36 months of ibrutinib treatment. The chain links TRBV7-3 to TRBJ2-7, with 13 bases that match TRBD2. The CDR3 DNA is TGTGCCAGCAGCTTAGGACTAGCGGGAGAAGACGAGCAGTACTTC. This encodes CASSLGLAGEDEQYF.